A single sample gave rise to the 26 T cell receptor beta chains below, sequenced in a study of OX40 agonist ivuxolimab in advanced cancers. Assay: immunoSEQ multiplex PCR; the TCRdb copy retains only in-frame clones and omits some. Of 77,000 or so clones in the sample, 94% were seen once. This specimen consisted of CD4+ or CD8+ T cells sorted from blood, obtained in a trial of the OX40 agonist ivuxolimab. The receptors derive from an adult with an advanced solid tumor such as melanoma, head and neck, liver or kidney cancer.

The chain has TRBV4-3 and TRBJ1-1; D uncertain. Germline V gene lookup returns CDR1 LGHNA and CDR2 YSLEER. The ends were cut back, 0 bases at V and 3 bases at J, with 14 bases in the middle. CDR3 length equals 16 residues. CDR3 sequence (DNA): TGCGCCAGCAGCCAAGATCGGGCCAGGTGGGACACTGAAGCTTTCTTT. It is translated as CASSQDRARWDTEAFF.

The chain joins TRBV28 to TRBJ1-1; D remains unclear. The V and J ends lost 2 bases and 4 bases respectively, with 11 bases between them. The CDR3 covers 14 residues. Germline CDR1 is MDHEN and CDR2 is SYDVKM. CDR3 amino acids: CASSLRGVSTEAFF. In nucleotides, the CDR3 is TGTGCCAGCAGTTTACGCGGGGTCAGCACTGAAGCTTTCTTT.

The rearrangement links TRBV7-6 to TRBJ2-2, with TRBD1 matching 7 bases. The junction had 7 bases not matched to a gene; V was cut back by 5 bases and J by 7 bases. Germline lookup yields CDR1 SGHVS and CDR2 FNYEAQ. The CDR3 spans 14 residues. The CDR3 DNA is TGTGCCAGCAGCGGGACAGTTTCGGTCGGGGAGCTGTTTTTT. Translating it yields CASSGTVSVGELFF.

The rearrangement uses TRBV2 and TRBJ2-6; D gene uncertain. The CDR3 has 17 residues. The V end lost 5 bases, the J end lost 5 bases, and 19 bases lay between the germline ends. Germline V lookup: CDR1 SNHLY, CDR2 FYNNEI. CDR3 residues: CASSIRSIQSRANVLTF. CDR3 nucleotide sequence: TGTGCCAGCAGTATTAGGTCGATACAAAGTCGGGCCAACGTCCTGACTTTC.

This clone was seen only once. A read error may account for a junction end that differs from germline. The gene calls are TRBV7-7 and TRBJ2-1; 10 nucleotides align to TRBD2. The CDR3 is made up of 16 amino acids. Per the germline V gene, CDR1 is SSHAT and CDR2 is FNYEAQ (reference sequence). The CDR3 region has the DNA TGTGCTAGCAGCAACCGACTAGCGGGCAGCTACAATGAGCAGTTCTTC. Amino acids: CASSNRLAGSYNEQFF.

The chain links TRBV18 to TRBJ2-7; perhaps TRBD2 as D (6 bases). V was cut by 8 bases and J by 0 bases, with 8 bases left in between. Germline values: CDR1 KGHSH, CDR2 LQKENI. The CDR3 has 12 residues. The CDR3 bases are TGTGCCAGCGGGACTGACTCCTACGAGCAGTACTTC. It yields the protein CASGTDSYEQYF.

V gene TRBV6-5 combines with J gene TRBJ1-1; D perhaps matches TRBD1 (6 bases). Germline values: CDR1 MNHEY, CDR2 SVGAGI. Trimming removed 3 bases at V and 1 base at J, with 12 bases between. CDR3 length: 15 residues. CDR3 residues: CASSYGPRGNTEAFF. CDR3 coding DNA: TGTGCCAGCAGTTATGGGCCCAGGGGGAACACTGAAGCTTTCTTT.

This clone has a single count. The CDR3 DNA reads TGTGCCAGTACCACCGGGACAGGGGACAATGAGCAGTTCTTC. This codes for CASTTGTGDNEQFF. This rearrangement joins TRBV19 to TRBJ2-1; 10 bases map to TRBD1. The V gene's germline CDR1 is LNHDA and CDR2 SQIVND (reference sequence). The CDR3 contains 14 residues. V dropped 7 bases and J dropped 5; count of bases not matched to a gene: 5. Drawing the rest from reference TRBV19 and TRBJ2-1, the complete variable domain is DGGITQSPKYLFRKEGQNVTLSCEQNLNHDAMYWYRQDPGQGLRLIYYSQIVNDFQKGDIAEGYSVSREKKESFPLTVTSAQKNPTAFYLCASTTGTGDNEQFFGPGTRLTVL.

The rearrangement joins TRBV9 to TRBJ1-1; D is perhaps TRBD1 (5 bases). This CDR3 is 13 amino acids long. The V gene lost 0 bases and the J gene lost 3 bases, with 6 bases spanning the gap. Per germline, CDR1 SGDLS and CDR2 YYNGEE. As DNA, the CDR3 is TGTGCCAGCAGCGTAGAGGGGCACACTGAAGCTTTCTTT. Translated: CASSVEGHTEAFF.

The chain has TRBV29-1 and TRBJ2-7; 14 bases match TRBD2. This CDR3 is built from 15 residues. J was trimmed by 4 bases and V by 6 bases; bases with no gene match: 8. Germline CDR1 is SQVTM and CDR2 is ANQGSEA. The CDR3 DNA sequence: TGCAGCGTGGACGGGACTAGCGGGAGCGGGTACGAGCAGTACTTC. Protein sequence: CSVDGTSGSGYEQYF.

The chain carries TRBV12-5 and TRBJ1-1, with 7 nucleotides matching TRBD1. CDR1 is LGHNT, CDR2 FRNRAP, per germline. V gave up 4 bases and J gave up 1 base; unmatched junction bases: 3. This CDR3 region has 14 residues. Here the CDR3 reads CASGSGTANTEAFF. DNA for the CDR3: TGTGCTAGTGGTTCCGGGACAGCGAACACTGAAGCTTTCTTT.

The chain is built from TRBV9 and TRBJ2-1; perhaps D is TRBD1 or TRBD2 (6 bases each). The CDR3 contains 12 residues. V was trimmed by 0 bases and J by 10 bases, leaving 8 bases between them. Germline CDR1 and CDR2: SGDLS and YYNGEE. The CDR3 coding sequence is TGTGCCAGCAGCGTAGAGGGGGGAGAGCAGTTCTTC. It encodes CASSVEGGEQFF.

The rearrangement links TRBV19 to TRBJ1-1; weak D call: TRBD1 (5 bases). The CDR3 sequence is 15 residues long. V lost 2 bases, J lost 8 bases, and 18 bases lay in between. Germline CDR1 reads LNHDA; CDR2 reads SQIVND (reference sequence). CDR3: CASSIPETATVEAFF. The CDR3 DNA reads TGTGCCAGTAGTATACCTGAGACAGCCACTGTCGAAGCTTTCTTT.

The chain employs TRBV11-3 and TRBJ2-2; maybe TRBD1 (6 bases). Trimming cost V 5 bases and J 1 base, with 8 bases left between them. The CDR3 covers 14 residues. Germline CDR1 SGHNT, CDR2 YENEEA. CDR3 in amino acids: CASSPGQNTGELFF. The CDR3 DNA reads TGTGCCAGCAGCCCGGGACAGAACACCGGGGAGCTGTTTTTT. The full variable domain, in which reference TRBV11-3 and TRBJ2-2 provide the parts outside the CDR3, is EAGVVQSPRYKIIEKKQPVAFWCNPISGHNTLYWYLQNLGQGPELLIRYENEEAVDDSQLPKDRFSAERLKGVDSTLKIQPAELGDSAVYLCASSPGQNTGELFFGEGSRLTVL.

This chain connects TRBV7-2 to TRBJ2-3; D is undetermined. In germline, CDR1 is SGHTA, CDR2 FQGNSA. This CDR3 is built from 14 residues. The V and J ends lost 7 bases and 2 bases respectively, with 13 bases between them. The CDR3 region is CASNYPAPTDTQYF. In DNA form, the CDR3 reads TGTGCCAGCAACTACCCGGCCCCCACAGATACGCAGTATTTT.

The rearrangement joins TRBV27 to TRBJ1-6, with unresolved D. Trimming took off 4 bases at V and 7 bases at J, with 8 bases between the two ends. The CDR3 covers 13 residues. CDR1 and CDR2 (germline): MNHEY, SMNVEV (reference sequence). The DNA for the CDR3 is TGTGCCAGCAGTTCCCACCTGAATTCACCCCTCCACTTT. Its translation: CASSSHLNSPLHF.

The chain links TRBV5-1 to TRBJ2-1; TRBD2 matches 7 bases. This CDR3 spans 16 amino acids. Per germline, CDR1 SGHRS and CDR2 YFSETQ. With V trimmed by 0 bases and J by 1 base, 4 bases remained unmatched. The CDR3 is CASSLGLGGSYNEQFF. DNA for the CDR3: TGCGCCAGCAGCTTGGGACTGGGGGGGTCCTACAATGAGCAGTTCTTC.

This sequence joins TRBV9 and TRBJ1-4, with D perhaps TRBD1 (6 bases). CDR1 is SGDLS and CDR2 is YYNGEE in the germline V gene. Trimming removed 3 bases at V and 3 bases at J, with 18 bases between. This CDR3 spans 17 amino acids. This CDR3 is CASSGGGRQGANEKLFF. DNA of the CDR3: TGTGCCAGCAGCGGCGGGGGGCGGCAGGGAGCTAATGAAAAACTGTTTTTT.

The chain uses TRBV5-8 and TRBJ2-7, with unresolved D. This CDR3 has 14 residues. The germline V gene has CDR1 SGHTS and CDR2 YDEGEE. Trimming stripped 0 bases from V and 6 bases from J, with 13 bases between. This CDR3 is CASSLGAAGFEQYF. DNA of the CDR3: TGTGCCAGCAGCTTGGGGGCGGCAGGATTCGAGCAGTACTTC.

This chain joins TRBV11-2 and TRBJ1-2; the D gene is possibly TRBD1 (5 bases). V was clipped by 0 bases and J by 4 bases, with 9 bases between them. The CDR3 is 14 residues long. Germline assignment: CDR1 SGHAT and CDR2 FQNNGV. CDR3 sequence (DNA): TGTGCCAGCAGCTTAGAGGGGGGGATCTATGGCTACACCTTC. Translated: CASSLEGGIYGYTF.

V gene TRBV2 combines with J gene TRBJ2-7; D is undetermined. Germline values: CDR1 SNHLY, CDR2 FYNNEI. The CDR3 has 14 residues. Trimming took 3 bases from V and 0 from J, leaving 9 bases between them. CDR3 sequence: CASSEHTSSYEQYF. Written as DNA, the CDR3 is TGTGCCAGCAGTGAGCACACCAGCTCCTACGAGCAGTACTTC. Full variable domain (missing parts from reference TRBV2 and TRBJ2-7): EPEVTQTPSHQVTQMGQEVILRCVPISNHLYFYWYRQILGQKVEFLVSFYNNEISEKSEIFDDQFSVERPDGSNFTLKIRSTKLEDSAMYFCASSEHTSSYEQYFGPGTRLTVT.

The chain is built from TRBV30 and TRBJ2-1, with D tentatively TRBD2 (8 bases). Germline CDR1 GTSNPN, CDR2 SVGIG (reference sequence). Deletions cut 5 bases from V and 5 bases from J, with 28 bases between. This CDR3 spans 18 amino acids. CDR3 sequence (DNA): TGTGCCTGGGCCGGGACAGCGTTCACTAGCGGACCAAACAATGAGCAGTTCTTC. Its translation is CAWAGTAFTSGPNNEQFF.

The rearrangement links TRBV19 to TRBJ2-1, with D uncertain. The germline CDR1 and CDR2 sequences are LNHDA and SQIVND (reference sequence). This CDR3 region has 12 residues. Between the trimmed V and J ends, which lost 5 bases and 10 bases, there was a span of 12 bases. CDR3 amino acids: CASSSTGSEQFF. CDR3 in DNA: TGTGCCAGTAGTTCCACTGGCTCGGAGCAGTTCTTC.

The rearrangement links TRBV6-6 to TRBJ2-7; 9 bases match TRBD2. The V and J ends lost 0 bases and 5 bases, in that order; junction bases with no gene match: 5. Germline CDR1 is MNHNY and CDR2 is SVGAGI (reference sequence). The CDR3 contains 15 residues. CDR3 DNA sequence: TGTGCCAGCAGTTACTCGGAGCGGGAGGCCCACGAGCAGTACTTC. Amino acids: CASSYSEREAHEQYF.

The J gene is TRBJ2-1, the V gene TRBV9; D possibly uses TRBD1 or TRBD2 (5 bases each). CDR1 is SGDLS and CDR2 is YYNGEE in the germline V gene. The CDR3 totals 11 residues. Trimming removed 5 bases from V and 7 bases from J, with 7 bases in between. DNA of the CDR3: TGTGCCAGCAGGGGGGAAAATGAGCAGTTCTTC. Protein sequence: CASRGENEQFF.

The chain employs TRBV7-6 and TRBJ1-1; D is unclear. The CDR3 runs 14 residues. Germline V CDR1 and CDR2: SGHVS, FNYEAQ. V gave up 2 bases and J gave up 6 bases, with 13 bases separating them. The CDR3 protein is CASSLSLQLAEAFF. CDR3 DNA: TGTGCCAGCAGCTTAAGCCTACAGTTGGCTGAAGCTTTCTTT.